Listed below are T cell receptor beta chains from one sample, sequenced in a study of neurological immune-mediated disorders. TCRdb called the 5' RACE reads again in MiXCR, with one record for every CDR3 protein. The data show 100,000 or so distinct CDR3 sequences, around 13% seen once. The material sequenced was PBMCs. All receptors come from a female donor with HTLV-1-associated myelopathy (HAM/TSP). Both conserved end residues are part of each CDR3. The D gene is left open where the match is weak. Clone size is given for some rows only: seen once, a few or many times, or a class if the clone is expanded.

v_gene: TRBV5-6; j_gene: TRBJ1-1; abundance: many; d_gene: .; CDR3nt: TGTGCCAGCAGCTCGCCACGGACAAACATGAACACTGAAGCTTTCTTT; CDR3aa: CASSSPRTNMNTEAFF
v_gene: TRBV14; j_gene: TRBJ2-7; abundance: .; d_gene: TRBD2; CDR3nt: TGTGCCAGCAGCCAAACCGGGACTAGCGGGGTAGGGGACTACGAGCAGTACTTC; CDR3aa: CASSQTGTSGVGDYEQYF
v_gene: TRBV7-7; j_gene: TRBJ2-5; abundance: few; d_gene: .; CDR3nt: TGTGCCAGCAGCCCCGGGACACACCAAGAGACCCAGTACTTC; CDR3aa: CASSPGTHQETQYF
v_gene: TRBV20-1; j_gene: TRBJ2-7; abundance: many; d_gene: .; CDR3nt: TGCAGTGGAAATCCCGAATACTACGAGCAGTACTTC; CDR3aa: CSGNPEYYEQYF
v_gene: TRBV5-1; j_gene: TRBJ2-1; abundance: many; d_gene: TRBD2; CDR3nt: TGCGCCAGCAGCTCTCTAGCGGGGGGGCCCAATGAGCAGTTCTTC; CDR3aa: CASSSLAGGPNEQFF
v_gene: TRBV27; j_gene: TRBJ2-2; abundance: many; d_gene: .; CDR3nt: TGTGCCAGCAGTGTACAGGGTAACGGGGAGCTGTTTTTT; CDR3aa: CASSVQGNGELFF
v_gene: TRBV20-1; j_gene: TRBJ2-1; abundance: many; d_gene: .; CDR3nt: TGCAGTGCTTCAAACAGGGATGAGCAGTTCTTC; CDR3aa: CSASNRDEQFF
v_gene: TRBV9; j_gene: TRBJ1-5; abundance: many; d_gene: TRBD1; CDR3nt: TGTGCCAGCAGCGTAGCTGGGGACAGCGCCAATCAGCCCCAGCATTTT; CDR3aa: CASSVAGDSANQPQHF
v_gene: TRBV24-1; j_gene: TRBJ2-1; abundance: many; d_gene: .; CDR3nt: TGTGCCACCAGTGACCCCGGAGCTAGGGGGTTGGAGGAGCAGTTCTTC; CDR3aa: CATSDPGARGLEEQFF
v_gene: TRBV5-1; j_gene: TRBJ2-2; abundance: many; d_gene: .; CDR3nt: TGCGCCAGCAGCAGGGAGCCAGGGAGCACCGGGGAGCTGTTTTTT; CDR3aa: CASSREPGSTGELFF
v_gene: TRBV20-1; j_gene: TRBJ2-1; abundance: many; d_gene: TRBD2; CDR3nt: TGCAGTGCTAGAGATCTTGGACTAGTGGGTAATGAGCAGTTCTTC; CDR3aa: CSARDLGLVGNEQFF
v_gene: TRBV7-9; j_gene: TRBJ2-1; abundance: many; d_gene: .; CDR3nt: TGTGCCAGCAGCCCCGAGGGCCGCTTCTACAATGAGCAGTTCTTC; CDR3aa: CASSPEGRFYNEQFF
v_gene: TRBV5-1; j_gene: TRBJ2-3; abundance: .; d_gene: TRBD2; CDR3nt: TGCGCCAGCAGAGGAACCGGGACTAACACAGATACGCAGTATTTT; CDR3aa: CASRGTGTNTDTQYF
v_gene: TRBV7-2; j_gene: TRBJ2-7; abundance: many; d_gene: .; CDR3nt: TGTGCCAGCAGCTGGGACGTCCGGCCCCAGGAGGAGCAGTACTTC; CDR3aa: CASSWDVRPQEEQYF
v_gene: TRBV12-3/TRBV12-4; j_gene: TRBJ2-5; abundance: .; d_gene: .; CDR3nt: TGTGCCAGCAGTTTAATCTTCTTCAGCCAAGAGACCCAGTACTTC; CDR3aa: CASSLIFFSQETQYF
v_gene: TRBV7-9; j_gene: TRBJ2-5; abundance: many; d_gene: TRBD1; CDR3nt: TGTGCCAGCAGCTTACCGACAGGGGGTGTCCAAGAGACCCAGTACTTC; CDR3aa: CASSLPTGGVQETQYF
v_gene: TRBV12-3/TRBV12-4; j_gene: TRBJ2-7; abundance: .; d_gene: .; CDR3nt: TGTGCCAGCAGTCACCGGGACAACGAGCAGTACTTC; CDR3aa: CASSHRDNEQYF
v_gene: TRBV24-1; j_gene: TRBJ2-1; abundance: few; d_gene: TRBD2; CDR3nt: TGTGCCACCAGTGACCCGGCTAGCGGGGGGTTGTCCTACAATGAGCAGTTCTTC; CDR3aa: CATSDPASGGLSYNEQFF
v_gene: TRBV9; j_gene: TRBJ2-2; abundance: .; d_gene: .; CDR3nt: TGTGCCAGCGGGGATAAGCTGGGGGGTGTCGTCGTCGGGGAGCTGTTTTTT; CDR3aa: CASGDKLGGVVVGELFF
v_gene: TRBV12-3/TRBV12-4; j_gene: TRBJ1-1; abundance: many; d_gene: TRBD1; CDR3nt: TGTGCCAGCAGGCGGGACAGGGGAGAGGCTTTCTTT; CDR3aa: CASRRDRGEAFF
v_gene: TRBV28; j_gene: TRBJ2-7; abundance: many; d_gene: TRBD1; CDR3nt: TGTGCCAGCAGCGAACGTGCCGGGACAGAACGCTACGAGCAGTACTTC; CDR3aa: CASSERAGTERYEQYF
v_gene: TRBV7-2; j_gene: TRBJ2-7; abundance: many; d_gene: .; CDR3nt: TGTGCCAGCTGCTACCAAGGCGGGGCGGCCTACGAGCAGTACTTC; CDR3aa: CASCYQGGAAYEQYF
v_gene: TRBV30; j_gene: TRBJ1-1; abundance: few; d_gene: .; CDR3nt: TGTGCCTGGGGCCGTAAGGAAGCTTTCTTT; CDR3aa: CAWGRKEAFF
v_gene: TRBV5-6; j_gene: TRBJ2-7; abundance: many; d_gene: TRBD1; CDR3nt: TGTGCCAGCAGCTCGGCCGGGACAGGGTACTACGAGCAGTACTTC; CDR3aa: CASSSAGTGYYEQYF
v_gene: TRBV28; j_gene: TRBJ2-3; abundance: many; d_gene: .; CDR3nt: TGTGCCAGCAGCCCGATCGGACAGTCCCGCACAGATACGCAGTATTTT; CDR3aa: CASSPIGQSRTDTQYF
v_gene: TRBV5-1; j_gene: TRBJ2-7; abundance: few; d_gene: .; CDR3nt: TGCGCCAGCAGCCCCCCCAGTCTCCCCTACGAGCAGTACTTC; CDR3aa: CASSPPSLPYEQYF
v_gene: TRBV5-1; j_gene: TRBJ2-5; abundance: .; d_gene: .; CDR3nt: TGCGCCAGCAGCTCGGCAGGAGACCAAGAGACCCAGTACTTC; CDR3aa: CASSSAGDQETQYF
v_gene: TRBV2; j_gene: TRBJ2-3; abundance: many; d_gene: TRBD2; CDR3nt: TGTGCCAGCAGTGTTGGCGGGGGGGTCACAGATACGCAGTATTTT; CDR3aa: CASSVGGGVTDTQYF
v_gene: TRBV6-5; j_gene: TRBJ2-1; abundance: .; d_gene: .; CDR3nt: TGTGCCAGCAGTTACTCGGGTTATGAGCAGTTCTTC; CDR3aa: CASSYSGYEQFF
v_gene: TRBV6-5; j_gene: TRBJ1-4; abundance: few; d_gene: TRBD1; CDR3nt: TGTGCCAGCAGTACAGACCCAGGGGGGAAACTGTTTTTT; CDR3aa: CASSTDPGGKLFF
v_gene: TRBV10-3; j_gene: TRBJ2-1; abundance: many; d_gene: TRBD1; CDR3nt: TGTGCCATCAGCCCTTCACCCGGGGACAGGGGGATGTACAATGAGCAGTTCTTC; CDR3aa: CAISPSPGDRGMYNEQFF
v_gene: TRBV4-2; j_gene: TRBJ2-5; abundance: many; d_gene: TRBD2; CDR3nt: TGTGCCAGCTCGGCCCGGGCGGGGGGGCCAGGTGAGACCCAGTACTTC; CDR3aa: CASSARAGGPGETQYF
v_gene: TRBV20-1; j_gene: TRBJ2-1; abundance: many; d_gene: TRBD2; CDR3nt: TGCAGTGCTCCCGGACTAGCGGGGGGGCGGTCCTACAATGAGCAGTTCTTC; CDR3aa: CSAPGLAGGRSYNEQFF
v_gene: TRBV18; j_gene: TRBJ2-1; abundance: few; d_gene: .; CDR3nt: TGTGCCAGCTCACCATATGACACCTACAATGAGCAGTTCTTC; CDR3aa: CASSPYDTYNEQFF
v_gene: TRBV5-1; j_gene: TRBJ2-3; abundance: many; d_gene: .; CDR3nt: TGCGCCAGCAGCTTCGAATTAGGCACAGATACGCAGTATTTT; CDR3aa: CASSFELGTDTQYF
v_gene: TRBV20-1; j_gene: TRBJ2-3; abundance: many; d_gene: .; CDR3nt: TGCAGTGCTAGGGTTGGGGGGCGAGGCACAGATACGCAGTATTTT; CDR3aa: CSARVGGRGTDTQYF
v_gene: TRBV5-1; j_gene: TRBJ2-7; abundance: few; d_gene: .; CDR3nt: TGCGCCAGCAGCTTGGATCAGGGATCGGCCTCCTACGAGCAGTACTTC; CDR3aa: CASSLDQGSASYEQYF
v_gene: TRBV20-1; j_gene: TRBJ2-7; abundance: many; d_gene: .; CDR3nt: TGCAGTGCTAGAGACTATGTAGGGGGGTCCCACGAGCAGTACTTC; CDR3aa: CSARDYVGGSHEQYF
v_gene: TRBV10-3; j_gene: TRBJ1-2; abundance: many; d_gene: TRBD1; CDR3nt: TGTGCCATCAGTGAGTCGGGACAGGGAACAGTGTTAGGCTACACCTTC; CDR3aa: CAISESGQGTVLGYTF
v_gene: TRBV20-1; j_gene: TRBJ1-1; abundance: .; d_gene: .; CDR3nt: TGCAGTGCTAGAGATCTACGGAAGGGGAACACTGAAGCTTTCTTT; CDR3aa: CSARDLRKGNTEAFF
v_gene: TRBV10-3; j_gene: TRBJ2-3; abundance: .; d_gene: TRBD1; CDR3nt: TGTGCCATCACTGACAGGGATTGGGGCACAGATACGCAGTATTTT; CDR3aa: CAITDRDWGTDTQYF
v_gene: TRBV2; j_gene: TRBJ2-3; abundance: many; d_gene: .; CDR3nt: TGTGCCAGCAGTCAGATTACTAGAACGGAAGATACGCAGTATTTT; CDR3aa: CASSQITRTEDTQYF
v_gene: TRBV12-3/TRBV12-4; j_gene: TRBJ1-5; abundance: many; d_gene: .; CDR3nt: TGTGCCAGCAGGGCGACAGGCGAGGGCAATCAGCCCCAGCATTTT; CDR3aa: CASRATGEGNQPQHF
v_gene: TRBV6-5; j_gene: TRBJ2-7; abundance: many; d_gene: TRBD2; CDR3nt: TGTGCCAGCAGTTCAAGGACTAGCGGGGCACTCTCCTACGAGCAGTACTTC; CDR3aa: CASSSRTSGALSYEQYF
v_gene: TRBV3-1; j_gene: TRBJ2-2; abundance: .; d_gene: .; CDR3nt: TGTGCCAGCAGCCAAGGTGACTCCCGAGGCACCGGGGAGCTGTTTTTT; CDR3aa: CASSQGDSRGTGELFF
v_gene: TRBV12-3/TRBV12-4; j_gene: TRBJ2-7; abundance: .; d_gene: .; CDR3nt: TGTGCCAGCAGCCCCTGGACATCCACCTACGAGCAGTACTTC; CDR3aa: CASSPWTSTYEQYF
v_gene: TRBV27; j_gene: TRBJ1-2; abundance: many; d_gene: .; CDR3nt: TGTGCCAGCAGTTTCGGGGGGCTAGGCTATGGCTACACCTTC; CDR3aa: CASSFGGLGYGYTF
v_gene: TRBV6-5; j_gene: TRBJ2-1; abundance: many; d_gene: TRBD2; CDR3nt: TGTGCCAGCAGTTACGTCGGGGGGGCCGGAGGCGAGCAGTTCTTC; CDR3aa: CASSYVGGAGGEQFF
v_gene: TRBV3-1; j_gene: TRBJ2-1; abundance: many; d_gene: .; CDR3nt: TGTGCCAGCAGCTTCAGCCGAGAGGGTTTGGATGAGCAGTTCTTC; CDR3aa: CASSFSREGLDEQFF
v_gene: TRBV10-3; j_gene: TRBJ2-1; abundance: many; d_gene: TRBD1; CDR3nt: TGTGCCATCAGTGAGTCGAAAGCTGGACAGGGGGCCGGGAATGAGCAGTTCTTC; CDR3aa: CAISESKAGQGAGNEQFF
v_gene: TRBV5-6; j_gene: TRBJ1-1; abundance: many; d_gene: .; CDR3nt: TGTGCCAGCACCCTGGGGGGTTCGAACACTGAAGCTTTCTTT; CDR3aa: CASTLGGSNTEAFF
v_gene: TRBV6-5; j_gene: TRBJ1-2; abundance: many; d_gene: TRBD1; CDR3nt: TGTGCCAGCAGTTACTCGACTAGGGGACAGATAGGGAGCTACACCTTC; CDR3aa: CASSYSTRGQIGSYTF
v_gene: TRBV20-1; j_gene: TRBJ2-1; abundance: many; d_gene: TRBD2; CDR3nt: TGCAGTGCTAGCCGTAGTAGCGGGACGGAATACAATGAGCAGTTCTTC; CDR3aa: CSASRSSGTEYNEQFF
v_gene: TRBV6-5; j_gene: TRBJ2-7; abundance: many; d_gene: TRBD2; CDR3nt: TGTGCCAGCAGCCTTCTAGCGGGCCCCCCCTACGAGCAGTACTTC; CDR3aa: CASSLLAGPPYEQYF
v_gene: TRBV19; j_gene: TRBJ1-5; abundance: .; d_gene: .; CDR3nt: TGTGCCAGTAGTATAGGAGGCAGGTCTTTAACTCAGCCCCAGCATTTT; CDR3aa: CASSIGGRSLTQPQHF
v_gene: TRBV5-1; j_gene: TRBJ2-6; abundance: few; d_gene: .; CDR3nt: TGCGCCAGCAGCCTACACGGATCTGGGGCCAACGTCCTGACTTTC; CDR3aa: CASSLHGSGANVLTF